This T cell receptor (beta chain) originates from a study of cytomegalovirus exposure and HLA in healthy donors. Study overall: From HLA-typed donors, an early data release held some 91 million unique TCRs. Findings and limits, study-wide: The study flagged about 150 TCR beta chains as cytomegalovirus-associated. In vitro work confirmed that three CMV-associated chains recognize CMV antigens. Reports credit the classifier with highly specific, highly sensitive diagnosis of cytomegalovirus status.

As concerns this clone: What it binds is not known.

13 Jbeta primers and 60 Vbeta primers were used for the PCR. Produced via immunoSEQ multiplex PCR; TCRdb's table is partial and in-frame only. This table holds 150,000 or so clones. The CDR3 is made up of 16 amino acids. V was shortened by 2 bases and J by 8 bases, with 21 bases between the two germline ends. Germline V CDR1 and CDR2: LGHNT, FRNRAP. This receptor was identified in a woman aged 45-60 years in good health and CMV-seronegative. The sequenced sample consisted of PBMCs. The chain employs TRBV12-5 and TRBJ1-2, with a weak D call TRBD1 (5 bases). CDR3 region: CASGLTAGGVLWGYTF. The CDR3 region has the DNA TGTGCTAGTGGTTTGACCGCCGGGGGAGTTCTCTGGGGCTACACCTTC.